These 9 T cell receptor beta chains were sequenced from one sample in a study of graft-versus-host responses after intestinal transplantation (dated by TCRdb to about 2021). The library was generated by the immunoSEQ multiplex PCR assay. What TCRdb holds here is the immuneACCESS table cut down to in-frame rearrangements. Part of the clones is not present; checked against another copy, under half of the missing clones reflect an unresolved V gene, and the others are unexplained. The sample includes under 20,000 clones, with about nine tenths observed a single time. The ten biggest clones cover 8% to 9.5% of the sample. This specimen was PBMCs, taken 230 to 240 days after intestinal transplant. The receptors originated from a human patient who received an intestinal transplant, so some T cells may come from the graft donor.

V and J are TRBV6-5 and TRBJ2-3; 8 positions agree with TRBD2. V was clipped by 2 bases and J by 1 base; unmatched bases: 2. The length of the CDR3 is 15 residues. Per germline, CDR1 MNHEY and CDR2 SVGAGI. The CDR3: CASSYARGGTDTQYF. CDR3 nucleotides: TGTGCCAGCAGTTACGCGCGGGGGGGCACAGATACGCAGTATTTT.

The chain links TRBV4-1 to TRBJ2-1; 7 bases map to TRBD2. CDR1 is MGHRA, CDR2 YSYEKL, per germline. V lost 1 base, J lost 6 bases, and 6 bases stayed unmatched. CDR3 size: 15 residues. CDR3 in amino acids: CASSQVGGVGNEQFF. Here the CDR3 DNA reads TGCGCCAGCAGCCAAGTTGGGGGGGTGGGCAATGAGCAGTTCTTC.

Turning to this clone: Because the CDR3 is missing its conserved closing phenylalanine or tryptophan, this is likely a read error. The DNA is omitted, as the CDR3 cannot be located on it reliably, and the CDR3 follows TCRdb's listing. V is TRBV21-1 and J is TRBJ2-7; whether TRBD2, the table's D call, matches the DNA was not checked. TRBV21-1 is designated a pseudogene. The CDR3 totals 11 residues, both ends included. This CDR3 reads CASSKDALAGD.

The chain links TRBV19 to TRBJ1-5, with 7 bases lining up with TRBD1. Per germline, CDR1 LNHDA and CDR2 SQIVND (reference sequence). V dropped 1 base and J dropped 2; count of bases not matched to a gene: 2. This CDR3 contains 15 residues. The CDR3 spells CASSIGQGGNQPQHF. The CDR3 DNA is TGTGCCAGTAGTATAGGACAGGGAGGCAATCAGCCCCAGCATTTT. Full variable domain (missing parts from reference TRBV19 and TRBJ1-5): DGGITQSPKYLFRKEGQNVTLSCEQNLNHDAMYWYRQDPGQGLRLIYYSQIVNDFQKGDIAEGYSVSREKKESFPLTVTSAQKNPTAFYLCASSIGQGGNQPQHFGDGTRLSIL.

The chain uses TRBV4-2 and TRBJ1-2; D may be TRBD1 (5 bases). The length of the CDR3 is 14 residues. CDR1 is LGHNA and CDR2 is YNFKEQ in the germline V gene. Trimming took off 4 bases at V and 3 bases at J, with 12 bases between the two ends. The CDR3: CASSPLGGHYGYTF. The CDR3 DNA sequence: TGTGCCAGCAGCCCCTTGGGGGGACACTATGGCTACACCTTC.

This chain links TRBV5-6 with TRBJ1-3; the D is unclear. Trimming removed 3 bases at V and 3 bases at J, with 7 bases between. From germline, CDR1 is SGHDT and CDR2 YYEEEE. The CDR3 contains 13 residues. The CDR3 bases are TGTGCCAGCAGCTCCAGGAGTGGAAACACCATATATTTT. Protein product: CASSSRSGNTIYF.

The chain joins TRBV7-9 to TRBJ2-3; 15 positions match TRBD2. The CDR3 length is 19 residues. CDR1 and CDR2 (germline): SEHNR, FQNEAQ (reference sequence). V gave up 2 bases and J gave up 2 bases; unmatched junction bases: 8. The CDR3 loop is CASSLRRWTSGGVTDTQYF. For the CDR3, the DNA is TGTGCCAGCAGCTTACGCCGTTGGACTAGCGGGGGGGTCACAGATACGCAGTATTTT.

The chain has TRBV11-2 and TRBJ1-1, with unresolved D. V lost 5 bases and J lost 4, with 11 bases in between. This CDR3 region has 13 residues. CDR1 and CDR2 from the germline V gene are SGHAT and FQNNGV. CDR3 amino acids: CASSPDVATEAFF. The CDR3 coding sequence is TGTGCCAGCAGCCCCGACGTAGCCACTGAAGCTTTCTTT.

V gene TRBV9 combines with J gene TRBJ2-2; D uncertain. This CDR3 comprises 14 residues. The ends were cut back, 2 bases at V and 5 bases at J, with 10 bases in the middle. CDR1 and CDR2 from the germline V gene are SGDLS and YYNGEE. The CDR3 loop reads CASSVSVRTGELFF. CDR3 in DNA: TGTGCCAGCAGCGTGTCAGTACGTACCGGGGAGCTGTTTTTT.